These 12 T cell receptor beta chains originate from one sample sequenced in a study of low-dose radiotherapy and immunotherapy resistance in tumors. Primers used for first-strand cDNA, a TRAV- and TRBV-specific set, covered both alpha and beta chains. The PCR that amplified TCRs ran for around 20 cycles, relying on a constant-region primer and a V-primer adapter. Via MiXCR, TCRdb re-called the reads, giving one row per CDR3 protein. This sample has approximately 70,000 distinct CDR3 sequences; more than 25% occur once, and the top ten carry 11%. The time point here: before trial treatment. This sample comprised PBMCs, obtained before treatment. These receptors originate from a female donor with ovarian cancer.

The J gene is TRBJ2-7, the V gene TRBV30, with 7 bases fitting TRBD2. Per the germline V gene, CDR1 is GTSNPN and CDR2 is SVGIG (reference sequence). V was clipped by 0 bases and J by 4 bases; unmatched bases: 3. The CDR3 has 13 amino acids. The CDR3 DNA follows: TGTGCCTGGAGTGTGGGGGGGGGATACGAGCAGTACTTC. Protein sequence: CAWSVGGGYEQYF.

This clonotype was observed once. The gene calls are TRBV10-2 and TRBJ2-1; D unclear. Germline V gene data show CDR1 as WSHSY and CDR2 as SAAADI. The CDR3 loop spans 13 amino acids. Trimming cost V 0 bases and J 7 bases, with 7 bases left between them. CDR3 DNA: TGCGCCAGCAGTGAGTCAGGAGTAAATGAGCAGTTCTTC. Protein sequence: CASSESGVNEQFF.

This clonotype came up many times. The chain has TRBV5-3 and TRBJ2-1, with D hard to call. TRBV5-3 is known as an ORF, though its function is uncertain. The CDR3 length is 15 residues. Trimming took off 0 bases at V and 7 bases at J, with 14 bases between the two ends. For the CDR3, the DNA is TGTGCCAGAAGCTTGGAGTTCATGCAAGCAAATGAGCAGTTCTTC. Translation gives CARSLEFMQANEQFF.

V gene TRBV19 combines with J gene TRBJ1-1; D is unresolved. The length of the CDR3 is 11 residues. Germline V gene data show CDR1 as LNHDA and CDR2 as SQIVND (reference sequence). V lost 3 bases, J lost 11 bases, and 10 bases lay in between. The CDR3 DNA sequence: TGTGCCAGTAGTATGAGAGGGTCCGCTTTCTTT. Translated: CASSMRGSAFF.

Remarks on this clonotype: One base separates it from a far larger clone, so it is likely a read error. For the CDR3, the DNA is TGTGCCAGCAGCTCCAGTGGGACAGGGAGAGTTGGCTACACCTTC. Translated: CASSSSGTGRVGYTF. This rearrangement joins TRBV7-9 to TRBJ1-2; TRBD1 matches at 9 bases. Germline CDR1 SEHNR, CDR2 FQNEAQ (reference sequence). Losses at the gene ends were 4 bases for V and 7 bases for J; bases not matched to a gene: 10. The CDR3 sequence is 15 residues long.

This clonotype was detected ten times or more. The chain is built from TRBV7-8 and TRBJ1-6; no reliable D call. CDR3 length: 13 amino acids. The germline CDR1 and CDR2 sequences are SGHVS and FQNEAQ. V was pared by 3 bases and J by 8 bases, with 8 bases between. This CDR3 reads CASSLGGHSPLHF. CDR3 DNA sequence: TGTGCCAGCAGCTTGGGTGGTCATTCACCCCTCCACTTT.

V and J are TRBV2 and TRBJ1-1, with TRBD1 matching 9 bases. The V gene end was trimmed by 6 bases and the J gene end by 11 bases; junction bases not matched to a gene: 7. The CDR3 length is 12 residues. Germline CDR1 is SNHLY and CDR2 is FYNNEI. CDR3 residues: CASRNRGLRAFF. The CDR3 region has the DNA TGTGCCAGCAGGAACAGGGGGCTGCGGGCTTTCTTT. Combining the CDR3 with reference TRBV2 and TRBJ1-1 gives the whole variable domain EPEVTQTPSHQVTQMGQEVILRCVPISNHLYFYWYRQILGQKVEFLVSFYNNEISEKSEIFDDQFSVERPDGSNFTLKIRSTKLEDSAMYFCASRNRGLRAFFGQGTRLTVV.

The chain recombines TRBV3-1 with TRBJ1-6; TRBD1 might be the D (5 bases). Trimming removed 1 base from V and 9 bases from J, with 10 bases in between. The length of the CDR3 is 14 residues. The germline CDR1 and CDR2 sequences are LGHDT and YNNKEL (reference sequence). CDR3 in amino acids: CASSQAGLFSPLHF. The CDR3 bases are TGTGCCAGCAGCCAAGCGGGGCTATTTTCACCCCTCCACTTT. Full variable domain (rest looked up from reference TRBV3-1 and TRBJ1-6): DTAVSQTPKYLVTQMGNDKSIKCEQNLGHDTMYWYKQDSKKFLKIMFSYNNKELIINETVPNRFSPKSPDKAHLNLHINSLELGDSAVYFCASSQAGLFSPLHFGNGTRLTVT.

This clonotype was recorded at least ten times. The gene calls are TRBV7-2 and TRBJ2-1, with TRBD1 matching over 9 bases. The CDR3 consists of 16 residues. In germline, CDR1 is SGHTA, CDR2 FQGNSA. Trimming cost V 1 base and J 2 bases; bases outside gene matches: 3. The CDR3 coding sequence is TGTGCCAGCAGCTTAGTGGGACAGGGTGCCTACAATGAGCAGTTCTTC. It encodes CASSLVGQGAYNEQFF.

This clonotype was recorded a few times. The V and J genes are TRBV23-1 and TRBJ2-6, with a possible D match to TRBD2 (5 bases). TRBV23-1 is annotated as an ORF whose role is uncertain. The V end was cut by 4 bases, the J end by 3 bases, with 7 bases between. The CDR3 spans 14 residues. The CDR3 nucleotides read TGCGCCAGCAGTCCCGGGGTTGGGGCCAACGTCCTGACTTTC. It yields the protein CASSPGVGANVLTF.

The V and J genes are TRBV6-2 or TRBV6-3 and TRBJ1-5, with a tentative D call TRBD1 (5 bases). Germline CDR1 and CDR2: MNHEY and SVGEGT. V was pared by 0 bases and J by 5 bases, with 11 bases between. The CDR3 extends over 15 amino acids. The CDR3 here is CASSYSSQGHQPQHF. The CDR3 nucleotides are TGTGCCAGCAGTTACTCGAGCCAGGGTCATCAGCCCCAGCATTTT.

This rearrangement joins TRBV19 to TRBJ2-3; 8 bases map to TRBD2. The V and J ends lost 3 bases and 2 bases, in that order; junction bases with no gene match: 4. Germline V gene data show CDR1 as LNHDA and CDR2 as SQIVND (reference sequence). The length of the CDR3 is 15 residues. For the CDR3, the DNA is TGTGCCAGTAGTATGCGTAGCGGGGACACAGATACGCAGTATTTT. Translation gives CASSMRSGDTDTQYF. Variable domain in full (rest from reference TRBV19 and TRBJ2-3): DGGITQSPKYLFRKEGQNVTLSCEQNLNHDAMYWYRQDPGQGLRLIYYSQIVNDFQKGDIAEGYSVSREKKESFPLTVTSAQKNPTAFYLCASSMRSGDTDTQYFGPGTRLTVL.